A single sample is the source of the 8 T cell receptor beta chains below, sequenced in a study of T-cell reconstitution after alpha-beta-depleted transplantation in children. Unique molecular identifiers featured in how the TCRbeta library was prepared. TCRdb re-called the PCR reads through MiXCR, storing one row per CDR3 protein. The sample lists more than 150,000 distinct CDR3 sequences, more than 14% occurring once. Here the sequenced sample was PBMCs from the stem cell graft donor, taken from the stem cell graft. The receptors derive from a human donor who donated a stem cell graft to a child with acute lymphoblastic leukemia.

This chain joins TRBV6-5 and TRBJ2-3; weak D call: TRBD2 (6 bases). Trimming stripped 7 bases from V and 5 bases from J, with 22 bases between. The germline gives CDR1 MNHEY, CDR2 SVGAGI. CDR3 length equals 16 residues. The CDR3 region is CASKGGGIVGRDTQYF. The CDR3 DNA sequence: TGTGCCAGCAAGGGCGGCGGGATAGTCGGGAGAGATACGCAGTATTTT.

This clonotype was found many times. V and J are TRBV5-5 and TRBJ2-1; D is ambiguous. Germline CDR1 is SGHKS and CDR2 is YYEKEE (reference sequence). V lost 3 bases to trimming and J lost 4 bases, with 8 bases between them. The CDR3 runs to 13 residues. CDR3 in DNA: TGTGCCAGCAGCTCCGTAGGGTACAATGAGCAGTTCTTC. Protein: CASSSVGYNEQFF. Supplemented by reference TRBV5-5 and TRBJ2-1, the full variable domain reads DAGVTQSPTHLIKTRGQQVTLRCSPISGHKSVSWYQQVLGQGPQFIFQYYEKEERGRGNFPDRFSARQFPNYSSELNVNALLLGDSALYLCASSSVGYNEQFFGPGTRLTVL.

This clonotype was seen ten or more times. J is TRBJ2-5 and V is TRBV12-3 or TRBV12-4; tentatively, D is TRBD1 or TRBD2 (7 bases each). V gave up 3 bases and J gave up 7 bases, with 15 bases separating them. The CDR3 contains 14 residues. The CDR3: CASSFGTGEGTQYF. CDR3 nucleotides: TGTGCCAGCAGTTTTGGAACAGGGGAGGGGACCCAGTACTTC.

This clonotype was picked up many times. This chain connects TRBV6-2 or TRBV6-3 to TRBJ2-3; D perhaps matches TRBD2 (6 bases). Germline values: CDR1 MNHEY, CDR2 SVGEGT. V shed 2 bases and J shed 6 bases, with 15 bases lying between them. The CDR3 extends over 15 amino acids. The CDR3 loop is CASSYRTNRPDTQYF. The CDR3 nucleotides read TGTGCCAGCAGTTACCGGACTAATCGTCCGGATACGCAGTATTTT.

The chain combines TRBV20-1 with TRBJ1-2; D perhaps matches TRBD1 (5 bases). The ends were cut back, 2 bases at V and 6 bases at J, with 22 bases in the middle. The CDR3 loop spans 16 amino acids. Germline V lookup: CDR1 DFQATT, CDR2 SNEGSKA (reference sequence). The CDR3 region has the DNA TGCAGTGCTAGATCGGTCCGGAGGGGCCGCTCCGATGGCTACACCTTC. Translated: CSARSVRRGRSDGYTF.

This clonotype came up many times. This CDR3 is CASSFWTDSDSGNTIYF. The CDR3 nucleotides read TGTGCCAGCAGTTTCTGGACAGACTCAGACTCTGGAAACACCATATATTTT. J is TRBJ1-3 and V is TRBV12-3 or TRBV12-4, with D perhaps TRBD1 (6 bases). V was clipped by 3 bases and J by 0 bases, with 15 bases between them. The CDR3 spans 17 residues.

This chain joins TRBV11-2 and TRBJ2-2, with 9 bases aligning to TRBD2. Looked up from germline, CDR1 is SGHAT and CDR2 is FQNNGV. The CDR3 extends over 19 amino acids. The V segment lost 11 bases and the J segment 6 bases; nucleotides outside the gene matches: 25. In nucleotides, the CDR3 is TGTGCCTTCACCGTAGGCGGGCGGGAGGGCCGTACGGGGGCCGGGGAGCTGTTTTTT. Translated: CAFTVGGREGRTGAGELFF.

This clonotype was recorded a few times. The chain is built from TRBV6-2 or TRBV6-3 and TRBJ2-7, with 8 bases aligning to TRBD2. This CDR3 is built from 14 residues. Losses at the gene ends were 5 bases for V and 9 bases for J; bases not matched to a gene: 12. In germline, CDR1 is MNHEY, CDR2 SVGEGT. CDR3 amino acids: CASSPKAGAGGQYF. The CDR3 DNA is TGTGCCAGCAGTCCTAAAGCGGGAGCGGGTGGGCAGTACTTC.